Sequencing of this TCR beta chain was carried out in a study of CD8 T cells in Susac syndrome. J lost 7 bases, V lost 4 bases, and 15 bases had no gene match. Per the germline V gene, CDR1 is SGHNT and CDR2 is YENEEA. The CDR3 consists of 17 residues. Random hexamers were used to reverse transcribe about 0.5 to 1 ug of RNA. Amplification of TCR beta CDR3 spanned 54 Vbeta and 13 Jbeta via immunoSEQ multiplex PCR. MiXCR, applied by TCRdb to the immunoSEQ multiplex PCR reads, yields one record per CDR3 protein. Of about 300,000 distinct CDR3 sequences listed, approximately 84% are singletons. The V gene is TRBV11-3, the J gene TRBJ2-1, with 8 nucleotides matching TRBD2. The TCR comes from a human donor with multiple sclerosis. The sequencing sample was made of CD8+ T cells from PBMCs. In DNA, the CDR3 is TGTGCCAGCAGCTCTCCTGGAATAGGGCGGGAGGAGAATGAGCAGTTCTTC. Translated, it gives CASSSPGIGREENEQFF.